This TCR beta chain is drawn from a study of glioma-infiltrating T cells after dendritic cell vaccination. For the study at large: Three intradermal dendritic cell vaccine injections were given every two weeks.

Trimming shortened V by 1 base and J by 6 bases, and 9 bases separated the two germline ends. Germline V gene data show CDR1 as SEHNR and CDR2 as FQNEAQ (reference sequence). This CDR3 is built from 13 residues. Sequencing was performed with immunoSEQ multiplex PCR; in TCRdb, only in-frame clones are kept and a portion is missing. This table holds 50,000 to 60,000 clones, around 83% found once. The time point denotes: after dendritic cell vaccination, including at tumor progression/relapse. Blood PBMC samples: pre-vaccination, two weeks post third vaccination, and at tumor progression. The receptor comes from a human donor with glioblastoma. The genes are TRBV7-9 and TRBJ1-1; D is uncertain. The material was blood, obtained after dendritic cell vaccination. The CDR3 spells CASSLVGDSEAFF. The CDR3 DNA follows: TGTGCCAGCAGCTTAGTAGGAGATTCTGAAGCTTTCTTT.